The T cell receptor beta chain described here comes from a study of blood T cell repertoires in COVID-19 (TCRdb year 2020). Study-level background: Collaborator samples came from the United States, Italy and Spain and covered acute and convalescent phases of COVID-19. HLA class I and class II types, where available, came from metadata supplied by the sample provider rather than from assay-based typing. Sample metadata almost always included a de-identified subject ID, COVID-19 status, age in years and sex. The repertoires were released in a freely available public database meant as a resource for research on the immune response to SARS-CoV-2. The material from the prospective study consisted of cDNA or gDNA derived from T cells, B-cell-depleted T cells, or PBMCs. Samples were obtained from the ongoing ImmuneRACE study (first 160 participants) and from 950 to 1,500 subjects provided by 6 global collaborators. Deeply sampled blood TCRbeta repertoires from subjects exposed to, actively infected with, or recovered from COVID-19 were included in the dataset. Study-wide conclusions, independent of this receptor: The amount of clinical and demographic metadata varied by source and participant and was provided uncurated.

Inclusive of the bounding cysteine and phenylalanine, the CDR3 is 12 residues long. Only the CDR3 region is kept as DNA, spanning 36 bases read in frame from base 1. V is pruned by 6 bases and J by 8 bases, leaving 4 bases of the junction without a gene match. Whole blood was collected in K2EDTA tubes by collaborating institutions according to the institutions' own protocols. Collaborator samples were shipped for TCRbeta analysis as frozen whole blood, isolated PBMCs, or DNA extracted from either sample type. As for this clone: The target of this receptor is not known. No per-base quality is available; no much larger clone lies one base away.

TCRbeta CDR3 regions were amplified from genomic DNA using the immunoSEQ Assay, a bias-controlled multiplex PCR. As for how the authors treated the data: Nucleated cell counts per sample were estimated from amplification of reference gene primers within the assay. To quantify the absolute abundance of each unique TCRbeta CDR3 rearrangement, sequence reads were collapsed and filtered. For each sample, productive Simpson clonality was calculated by taking the square root of Simpson's diversity index across productive rearrangements. Entries here come from immuneACCESS through TCRdb and include only in-frame sequences with V and J called. Some clones fail to appear in such tables; in the studies checked, an unresolved V gene covers under half of the shortfall, and the cause of the remainder is unknown. That table is the source of V, J and clone size, and D and trimming were worked out from the DNA. In this sample the table shows about 59,000 clones, more than 85% of which occur a single time. 4.5% to 5.5% of the sample is in the top ten clones.

The rearrangement combines TRBV12-3 or TRBV12-4 with TRBJ1-2; 9 nucleotides in the junction match TRBD1. This TCR came from an elderly man in a cohort sampled during active COVID-19. Sequencing used peripheral blood. The nucleotides read TGTGCCAGCAGGGGGACAGGGCACGGCTACACCTTC. It codes for CASRGTGHGYTF.